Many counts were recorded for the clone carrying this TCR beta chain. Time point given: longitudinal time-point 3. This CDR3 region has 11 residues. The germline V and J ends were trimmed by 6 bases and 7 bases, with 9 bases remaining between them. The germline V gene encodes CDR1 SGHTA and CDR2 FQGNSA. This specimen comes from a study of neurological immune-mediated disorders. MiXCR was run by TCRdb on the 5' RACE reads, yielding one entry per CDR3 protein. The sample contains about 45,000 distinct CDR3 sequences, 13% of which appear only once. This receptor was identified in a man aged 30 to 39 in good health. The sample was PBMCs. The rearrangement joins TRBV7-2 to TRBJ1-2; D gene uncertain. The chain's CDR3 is CASREIRGYTF. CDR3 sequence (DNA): TGTGCCAGCAGGGAGATTCGTGGCTACACCTTC.